Sequencing of this T cell receptor beta chain was carried out in a study of cytomegalovirus exposure and HLA in healthy donors. Broader study findings: In a later analysis, V- and J-gene trimming of beta chains associated with a DCLRE1C missense variant, replicated independently.

V shed 5 bases, J shed 8 bases, and the junction held 18 bases outside the gene matches. This CDR3 is 17 amino acids long. Germline V gives CDR1 SEHNR, CDR2 FQNEAQ (reference sequence). The PCR employed 60 Vbeta primers together with 13 Jbeta primers. Sequenced by immunoSEQ multiplex PCR; TCRdb stores in-frame clones only, minus some. The table records about 170,000 clones, 75% to 90% of them present only once. On this clone: Its antigen is still unknown.

This TCR came from a girl under 10 years old in good health and CMV-seropositive. The chain links TRBV7-9 to TRBJ2-1; 7 positions agree with TRBD2. Sequenced: PBMCs. CDR3: CASSPPLSRLAGDEQFF. CDR3 in DNA: TGTGCCAGCAGCCCCCCCCTCTCTAGACTAGCCGGAGATGAGCAGTTCTTC.